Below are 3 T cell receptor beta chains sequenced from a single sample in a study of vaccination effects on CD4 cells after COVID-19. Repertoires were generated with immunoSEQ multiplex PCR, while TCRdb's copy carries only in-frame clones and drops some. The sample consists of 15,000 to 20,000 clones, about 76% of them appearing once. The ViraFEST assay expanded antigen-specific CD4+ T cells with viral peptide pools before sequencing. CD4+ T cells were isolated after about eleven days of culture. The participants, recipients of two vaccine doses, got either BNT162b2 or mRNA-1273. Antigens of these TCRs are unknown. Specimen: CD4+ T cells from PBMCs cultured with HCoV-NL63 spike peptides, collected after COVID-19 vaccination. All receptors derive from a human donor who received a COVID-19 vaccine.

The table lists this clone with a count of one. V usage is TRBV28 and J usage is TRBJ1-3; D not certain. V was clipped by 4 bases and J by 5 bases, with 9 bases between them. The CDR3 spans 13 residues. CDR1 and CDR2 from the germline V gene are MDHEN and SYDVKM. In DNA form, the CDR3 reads TGTGCCAGCAGTTCACCGACTCGAAACACCATATATTTT. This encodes CASSSPTRNTIYF.

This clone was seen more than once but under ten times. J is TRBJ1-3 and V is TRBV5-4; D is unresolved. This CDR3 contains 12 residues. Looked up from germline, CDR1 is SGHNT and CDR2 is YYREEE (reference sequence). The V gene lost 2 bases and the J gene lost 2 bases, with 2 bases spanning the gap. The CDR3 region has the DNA TGTGCCAGCAGCTTAGCTGGAAACACCATATATTTT. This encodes CASSLAGNTIYF.

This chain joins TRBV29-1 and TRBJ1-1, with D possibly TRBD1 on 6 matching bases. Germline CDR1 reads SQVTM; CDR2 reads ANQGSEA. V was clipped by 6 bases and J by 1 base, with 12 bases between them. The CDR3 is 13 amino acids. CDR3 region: CSVRGGGNTEAFF. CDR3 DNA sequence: TGCAGCGTGAGAGGGGGAGGGAACACTGAAGCTTTCTTT. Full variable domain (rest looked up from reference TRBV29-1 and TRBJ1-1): SAVISQKPSRDICQRGTSLTIQCQVDSQVTMMFWYRQQPGQSLTLIATANQGSEATYESGFVIDKFPISRPNLTFSTLTVSNMSPEDSSIYLCSVRGGGNTEAFFGQGTRLTVV.